A selection of T cell receptor beta chains follows, all from one sample in a study. TCRdb passed the RT-PCR reads through MiXCR, listing each CDR3 protein once. Found here are about 680,000 distinct CDR3 sequences, 12% to 15% of them singletons; the top ten hold just over 3.5%. Sequences were obtained from memory CD4+ T cells from blood. These receptors were taken from a female donor in good health, serving as a healthy control. The CDR3 runs from the conserved cysteine through the conserved F or W. The D gene is left open where the match is weak. The size of a clone is reported for some rows only, either as once, few or many, or as a class for expanded clones.

J gene,V gene,D gene,clone size,CDR3 protein,CDR3 DNA
TRBJ1-5,TRBV4-1,TRBD1,many,CASSPQGTGGDLQHF,TGCGCCAGCAGCCCCCAGGGGACAGGGGGCGATCTCCAGCATTTT
TRBJ2-3,TRBV7-9,-,many,CASSFVADTQYF,TGTGCCAGCAGCTTTGTTGCAGATACGCAGTATTTT
TRBJ2-7,TRBV4-2,TRBD2,-,CASSPSGESPSYEQYF,TGTGCCAGCAGCCCTAGCGGGGAGTCTCCCTCCTACGAGCAGTACTTC
TRBJ2-3,TRBV19,-,once,CASSIISGDTDTQYF,TGTGCCAGTAGTATAATTAGCGGAGACACAGATACGCAGTATTTT
TRBJ2-7,TRBV20-1,-,few,CSARDPHRHEQYF,TGCAGTGCTAGAGATCCCCATAGACACGAGCAGTACTTC
TRBJ1-3,TRBV15,TRBD1,few,CATSSDRASGNTIYF,TGTGCCACCAGCAGCGACAGGGCCTCTGGAAACACCATATATTTT
TRBJ1-2,TRBV18,TRBD1,few,CASSPRDSEYGYTF,TGTGCCAGCTCACCTCGGGACAGCGAATATGGCTACACCTTC
TRBJ1-5,TRBV20-1,-,-,CSAVTGIDQPQHF,TGCAGTGCGGTAACAGGGATCGATCAGCCCCAGCATTTT
TRBJ1-6,TRBV5-1,-,-,CASSLMGTGRRWDNSPLHF,TGCGCCAGCAGCTTAATGGGCACAGGGCGACGCTGGGATAATTCACCCCTCCACTTT
TRBJ2-7,TRBV5-1,-,-,CASSLGVVGRSDRAYEQYF,TGCGCCAGCAGCTTGGGGGTGGTGGGACGTTCAGACCGAGCCTACGAGCAGTACTTC
TRBJ1-2,TRBV20-1,-,-,CSAREGGGSNYGYTF,TGCAGTGCTAGGGAGGGCGGGGGATCAAACTATGGCTACACCTTC
TRBJ1-2,TRBV15,-,-,CATSRDLEGVTYGYTF,TGTGCCACCAGCAGAGATCTCGAGGGGGTAACGTATGGCTACACCTTC
TRBJ2-7,TRBV4-3,-,many,CASSVVGSYEQYF,TGCGCCAGCAGCGTTGTAGGCTCCTACGAGCAGTACTTC
TRBJ2-5,TRBV9,TRBD1,many,CASSLRPDRGPGETQYF,TGTGCCAGCAGCCTTCGACCGGACAGGGGGCCTGGAGAGACCCAGTACTTC
TRBJ2-7,TRBV28,-,few,CAVIPRAVNEQYF,TGTGCCGTTATCCCGCGGGCCGTAAACGAGCAGTACTTC
TRBJ2-2,TRBV7-9,-,few,CASSSDLSTGELFF,TGTGCCAGCAGCTCCGACCTGAGCACCGGGGAGCTGTTTTTT
TRBJ1-1,TRBV6-5,TRBD1,-,CASSFGPGGNTEAFF,TGTGCCAGCAGCTTTGGACCAGGGGGTAACACTGAAGCTTTCTTT
TRBJ2-3,TRBV11-2,-,-,CASSSIDTDTQYF,TGTGCCAGCAGCTCCATCGACACAGATACGCAGTATTTT
TRBJ2-3,TRBV12-3/TRBV12-4,-,many,CASSLQITDTQYF,TGTGCCAGCAGTCTACAGATCACAGATACGCAGTATTTT
TRBJ1-1,TRBV29-1,-,many,CSVVRAANTEAFF,TGCAGCGTTGTACGGGCCGCGAACACTGAAGCTTTCTTT
TRBJ2-1,TRBV2,-,few,CASSEGIEDEQFF,TGTGCCAGCAGCGAGGGGATTGAGGATGAGCAGTTCTTC
TRBJ2-5,TRBV10-2,-,-,CASSAGIGETQYF,TGCGCCAGCAGTGCCGGTATCGGAGAGACCCAGTACTTC
TRBJ2-7,TRBV7-2,TRBD2,-,CASSFLAGGPLEQYF,TGTGCCAGCAGCTTCCTAGCGGGAGGGCCTCTCGAGCAGTACTTC
TRBJ2-7,TRBV6-5,TRBD1,many,CASSYSLGQGSYEQYF,TGTGCCAGCAGTTACTCGCTAGGACAGGGGTCCTACGAGCAGTACTTC
TRBJ2-5,TRBV20-1,-,many,CSARAGQETQYF,TGCAGTGCTAGGGCCGGCCAAGAGACCCAGTACTTC
TRBJ1-3,TRBV6-1,-,-,CASRTVAGNTIYF,TGTGCCAGCAGAACCGTAGCTGGAAACACCATATATTTT
TRBJ2-2,TRBV6-5,-,few,CASLRAGRTGELFF,TGTGCCAGTCTCAGGGCAGGCAGAACCGGGGAGCTGTTTTTT
TRBJ2-3,TRBV6-2/TRBV6-3,-,-,CASNLGGADTQYF,TGTGCCAGCAACCTAGGAGGGGCAGATACGCAGTATTTT
TRBJ2-1,TRBV29-1,-,few,CSVAGQALSSYNEQFF,TGCAGCGTTGCGGGGCAGGCCCTTAGCTCCTACAATGAGCAGTTCTTC
TRBJ1-2,TRBV29-1,-,many,CSVDGSTNYGYTF,TGCAGCGTTGACGGTAGTACTAACTATGGCTACACCTTC
TRBJ1-1,TRBV12-3/TRBV12-4,TRBD1,many,CASTQQGAATEAFF,TGTGCCAGCACCCAACAGGGGGCGGCCACTGAAGCTTTCTTT
TRBJ2-3,TRBV5-1,-,many,CASSLVHSATDTQYF,TGCGCCAGCAGCTTGGTTCACAGTGCCACAGATACGCAGTATTTT
TRBJ2-5,TRBV20-1,TRBD2,-,CSFRLAGVGETQYF,TGCAGTTTCCGACTAGCGGGAGTGGGTGAGACCCAGTACTTC
TRBJ2-7,TRBV12-3/TRBV12-4,TRBD1,many,CASTLGQGTGEQYF,TGTGCCAGCACTCTTGGACAGGGGACCGGCGAGCAGTACTTC
TRBJ2-1,TRBV20-1,TRBD2,-,CSARLTSGGSSSYNEQFF,TGCAGTGCTAGGCTGACTAGCGGGGGGTCATCCTCCTACAATGAGCAGTTCTTC
TRBJ2-7,TRBV6-1,-,-,CASSERADREQYF,TGTGCCAGCAGTGAGCGCGCTGATAGGGAGCAGTACTTC
TRBJ1-5,TRBV6-6,-,many,CASRPGGSSNQPQHF,TGTGCCAGCAGACCCGGGGGCTCGAGCAATCAGCCCCAGCATTTT
TRBJ1-5,TRBV7-8,TRBD1,-,CASSPRWDRPYGNQPQHF,TGTGCCAGCAGCCCGAGGTGGGACAGGCCCTACGGCAATCAGCCCCAGCATTTT
TRBJ1-4,TRBV27,TRBD1,-,CASSLNRDRGSEKLFF,TGTGCCAGCAGTTTAAATAGGGACAGGGGAAGTGAAAAACTGTTTTTT
TRBJ1-5,TRBV18,-,-,CASTDSSNQPQHF,TGTGCCAGCACGGACAGTAGCAATCAGCCCCAGCATTTT
TRBJ2-1,TRBV2,TRBD2,few,CASSKEREGSYEQFF,TGTGCCAGCAGTAAAGAGCGGGAGGGGTCCTATGAGCAGTTCTTC